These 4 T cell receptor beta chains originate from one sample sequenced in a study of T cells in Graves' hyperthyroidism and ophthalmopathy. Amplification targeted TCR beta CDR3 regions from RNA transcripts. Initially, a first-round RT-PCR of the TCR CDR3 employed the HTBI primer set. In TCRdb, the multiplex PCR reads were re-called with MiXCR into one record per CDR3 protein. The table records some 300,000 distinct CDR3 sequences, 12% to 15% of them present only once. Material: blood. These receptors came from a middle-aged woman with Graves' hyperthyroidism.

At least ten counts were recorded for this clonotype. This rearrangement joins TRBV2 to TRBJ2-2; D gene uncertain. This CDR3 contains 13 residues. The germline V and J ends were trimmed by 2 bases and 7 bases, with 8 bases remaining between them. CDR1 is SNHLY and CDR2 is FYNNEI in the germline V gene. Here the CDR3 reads CASSEFSGGELFF. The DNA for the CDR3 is TGTGCCAGCAGTGAATTTAGTGGCGGGGAGCTGTTTTTT.

CDR3 nucleotides: TGTGCCAGCAGCGTAAGCAGCCTGGGCACAGATACGCAGTATTTT. It specifies CASSVSSLGTDTQYF. The gene calls are TRBV9 and TRBJ2-3; no clear D. The ends were cut back, 1 base at V and 1 base at J, with 10 bases in the middle. Germline V gene lookup returns CDR1 SGDLS and CDR2 YYNGEE. This CDR3 contains 15 residues.

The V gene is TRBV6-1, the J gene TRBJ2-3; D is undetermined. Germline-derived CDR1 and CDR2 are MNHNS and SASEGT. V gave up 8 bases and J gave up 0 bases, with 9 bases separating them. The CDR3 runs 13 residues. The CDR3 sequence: CASAYSSTDTQYF. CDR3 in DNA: TGTGCCAGCGCCTACTCTAGCACAGATACGCAGTATTTT.

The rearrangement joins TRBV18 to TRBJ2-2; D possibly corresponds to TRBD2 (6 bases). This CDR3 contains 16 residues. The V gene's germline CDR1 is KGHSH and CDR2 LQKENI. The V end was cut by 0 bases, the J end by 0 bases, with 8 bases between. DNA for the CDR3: TGTGCCAGCTCACCACCGGAGGGCCCGAACACCGGGGAGCTGTTTTTT. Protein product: CASSPPEGPNTGELFF.